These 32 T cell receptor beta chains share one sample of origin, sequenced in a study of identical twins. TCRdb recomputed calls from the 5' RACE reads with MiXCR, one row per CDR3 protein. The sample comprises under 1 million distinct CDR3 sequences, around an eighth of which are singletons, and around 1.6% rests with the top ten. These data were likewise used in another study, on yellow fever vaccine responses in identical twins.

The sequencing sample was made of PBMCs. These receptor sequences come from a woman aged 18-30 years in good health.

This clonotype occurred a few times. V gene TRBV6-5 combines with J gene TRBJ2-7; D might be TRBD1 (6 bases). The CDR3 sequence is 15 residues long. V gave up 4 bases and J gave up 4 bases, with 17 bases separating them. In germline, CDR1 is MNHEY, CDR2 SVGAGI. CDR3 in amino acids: CASSSKPWTVYEQYF. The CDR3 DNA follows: TGTGCCAGCAGTTCTAAACCCTGGACAGTTTACGAGCAGTACTTC.

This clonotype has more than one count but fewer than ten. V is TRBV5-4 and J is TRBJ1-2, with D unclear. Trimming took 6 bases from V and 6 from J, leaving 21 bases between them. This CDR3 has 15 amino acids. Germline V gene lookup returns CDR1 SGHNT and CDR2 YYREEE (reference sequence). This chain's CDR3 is CASTKGGVFSNGYTF. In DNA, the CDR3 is TGTGCCAGCACTAAGGGAGGCGTCTTTAGTAATGGCTACACCTTC.

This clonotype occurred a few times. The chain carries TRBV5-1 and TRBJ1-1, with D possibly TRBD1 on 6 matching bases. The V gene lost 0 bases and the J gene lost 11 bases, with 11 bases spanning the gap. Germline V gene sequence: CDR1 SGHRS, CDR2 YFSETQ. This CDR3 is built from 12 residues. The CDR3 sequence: CASSLDQGTAFF. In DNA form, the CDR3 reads TGCGCCAGCAGCTTGGATCAGGGGACGGCTTTCTTT.

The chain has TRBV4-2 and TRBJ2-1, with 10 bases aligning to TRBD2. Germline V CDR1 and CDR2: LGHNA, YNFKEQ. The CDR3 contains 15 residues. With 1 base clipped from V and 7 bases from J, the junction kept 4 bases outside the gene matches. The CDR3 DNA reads TGTGCCAGCAGCCAAGCTAGCGGGAGTTTAAATGAGCAGTTCTTC. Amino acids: CASSQASGSLNEQFF.

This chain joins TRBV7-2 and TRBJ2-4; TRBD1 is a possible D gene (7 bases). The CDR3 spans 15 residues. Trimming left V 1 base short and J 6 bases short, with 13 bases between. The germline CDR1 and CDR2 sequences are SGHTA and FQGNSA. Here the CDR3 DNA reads TGTGCCAGCAGCTTAGTGGAGGGGGCATCAAACATTCAGTACTTC. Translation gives CASSLVEGASNIQYF.

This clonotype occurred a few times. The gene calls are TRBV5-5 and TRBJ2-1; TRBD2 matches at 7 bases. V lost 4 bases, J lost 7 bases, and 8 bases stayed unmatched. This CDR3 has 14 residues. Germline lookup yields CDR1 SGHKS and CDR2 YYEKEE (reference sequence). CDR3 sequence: CASSTAGDYNEQFF. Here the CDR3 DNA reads TGTGCCAGCAGCACGGCGGGGGACTATAATGAGCAGTTCTTC.

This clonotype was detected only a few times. CDR3 residues: CASKGERPLWEQFF. CDR3 coding DNA: TGTGCCAGCAAGGGGGAGCGACCTCTTTGGGAGCAGTTCTTC. V gene TRBV7-2 combines with J gene TRBJ2-1, with D maybe TRBD1 (6 bases). This CDR3 is 14 amino acids long. Trimming took 7 bases from V and 10 from J, leaving 20 bases between them. Germline loops: CDR1 SGHTA, CDR2 FQGNSA.

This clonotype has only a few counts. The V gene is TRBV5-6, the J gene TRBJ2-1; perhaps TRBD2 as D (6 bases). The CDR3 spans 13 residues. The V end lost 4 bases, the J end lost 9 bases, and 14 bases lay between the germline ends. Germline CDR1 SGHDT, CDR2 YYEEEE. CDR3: CASSQLGAGEQFF. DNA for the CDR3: TGTGCCAGCAGCCAGCTTGGAGCGGGTGAGCAGTTCTTC.

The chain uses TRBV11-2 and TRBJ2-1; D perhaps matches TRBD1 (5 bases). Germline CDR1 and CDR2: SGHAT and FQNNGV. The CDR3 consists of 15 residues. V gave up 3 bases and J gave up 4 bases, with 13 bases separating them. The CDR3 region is CASSLVGRAYNEQFF. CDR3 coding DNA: TGTGCCAGCAGCTTGGTTGGCAGGGCTTACAATGAGCAGTTCTTC.

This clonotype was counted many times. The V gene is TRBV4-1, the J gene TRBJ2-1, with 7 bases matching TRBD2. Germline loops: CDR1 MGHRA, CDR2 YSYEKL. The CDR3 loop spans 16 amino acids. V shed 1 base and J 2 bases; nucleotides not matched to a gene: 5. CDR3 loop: CASSQVSSGAYNEQFF. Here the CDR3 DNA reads TGCGCCAGCAGCCAAGTTTCCAGCGGGGCCTACAATGAGCAGTTCTTC.

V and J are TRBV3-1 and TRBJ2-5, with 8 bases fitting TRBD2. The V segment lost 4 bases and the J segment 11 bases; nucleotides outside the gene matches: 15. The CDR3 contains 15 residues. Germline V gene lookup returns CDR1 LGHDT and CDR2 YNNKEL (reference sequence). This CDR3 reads CASSPGTSPTDSQYF. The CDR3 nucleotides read TGTGCCAGCAGCCCTGGGACTAGTCCAACAGATTCTCAGTACTTC.

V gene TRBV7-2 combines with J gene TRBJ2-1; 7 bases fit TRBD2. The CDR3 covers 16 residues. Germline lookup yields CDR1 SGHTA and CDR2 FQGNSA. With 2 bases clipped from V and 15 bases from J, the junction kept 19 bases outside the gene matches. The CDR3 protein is CASSLRVAAGVIFPFF. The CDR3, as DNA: TGTGCCAGCAGCTTAAGGGTGGCGGCGGGGGTGATCTTTCCGTTCTTC.

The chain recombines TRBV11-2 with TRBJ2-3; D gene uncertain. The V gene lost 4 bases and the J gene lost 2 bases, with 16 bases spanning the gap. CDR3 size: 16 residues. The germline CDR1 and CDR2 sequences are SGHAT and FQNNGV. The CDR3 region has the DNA TGTGCCAGCAGCTCGGAAATAGCCACCCCCACAGATACGCAGTATTTT. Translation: CASSSEIATPTDTQYF.

CDR3 protein: CASIAGNYEQYF. The CDR3 coding sequence is TGTGCCAGCATAGCAGGGAACTACGAGCAGTACTTC. V and J are TRBV28 and TRBJ2-7; a possible D gene is TRBD1 (5 bases). CDR3 length equals 12 residues. Trimming left V 7 bases short and J 3 bases short, with 10 bases between. Germline-derived CDR1 and CDR2 are MDHEN and SYDVKM.

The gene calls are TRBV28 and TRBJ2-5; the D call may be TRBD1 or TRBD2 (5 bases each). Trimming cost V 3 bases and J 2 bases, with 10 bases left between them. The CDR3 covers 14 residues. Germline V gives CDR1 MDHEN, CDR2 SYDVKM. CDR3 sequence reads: CASSFGTDQETQYF. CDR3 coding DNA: TGTGCCAGCAGTTTTGGGACGGATCAAGAGACCCAGTACTTC. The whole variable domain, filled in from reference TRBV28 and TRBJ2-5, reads DVKVTQSSRYLVKRTGEKVFLECVQDMDHENMFWYRQDPGLGLRLIYFSYDVKMKEKGDIPEGYSVSREKKERFSLILESASTNQTSMYLCASSFGTDQETQYFGPGTRLLVL.

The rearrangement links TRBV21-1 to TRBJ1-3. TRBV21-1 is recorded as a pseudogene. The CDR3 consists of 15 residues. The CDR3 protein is CASSKRPGSGNTIYF. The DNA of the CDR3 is TGTGCCAGCAGCAAAAGGCCGGGCTCGGGAAACACCATATATTTT.

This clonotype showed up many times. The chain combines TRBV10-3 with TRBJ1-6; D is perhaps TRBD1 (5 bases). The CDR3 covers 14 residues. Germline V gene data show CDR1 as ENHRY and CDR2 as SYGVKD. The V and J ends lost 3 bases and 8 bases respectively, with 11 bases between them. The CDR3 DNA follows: TGTGCCATCAGTGATTACGGGGCTGATTCACCCCTCCACTTT. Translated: CAISDYGADSPLHF.

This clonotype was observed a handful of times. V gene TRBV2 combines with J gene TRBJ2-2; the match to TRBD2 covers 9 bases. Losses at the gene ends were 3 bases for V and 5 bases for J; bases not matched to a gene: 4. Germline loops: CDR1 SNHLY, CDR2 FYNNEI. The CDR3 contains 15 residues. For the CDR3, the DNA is TGTGCCAGCAGTGAGGCGGGAGGGCCGACCGGGGAGCTGTTTTTT. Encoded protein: CASSEAGGPTGELFF.

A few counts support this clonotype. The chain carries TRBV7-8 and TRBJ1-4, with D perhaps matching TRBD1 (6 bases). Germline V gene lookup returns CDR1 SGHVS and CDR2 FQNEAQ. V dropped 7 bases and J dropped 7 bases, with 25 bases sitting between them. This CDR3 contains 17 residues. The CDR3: CASNPSRFGGVGEKLFF. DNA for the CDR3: TGTGCCAGCAACCCAAGTCGATTTGGGGGCGTAGGTGAAAAACTGTTTTTT.

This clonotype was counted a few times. CDR3 sequence (DNA): TGTGCCAGTAGCGAAGAGCGGGGGGGCCGGGGCAATGAGCAGTTCTTC. Residues: CASSEERGGRGNEQFF. This rearrangement joins TRBV19 to TRBJ2-1; TRBD2 matches 10 bases. The CDR3 is 16 residues long. Germline loops: CDR1 LNHDA, CDR2 SQIVND (reference sequence). The trim removed 6 bases at V and 6 bases at J, leaving 11 bases unmatched.

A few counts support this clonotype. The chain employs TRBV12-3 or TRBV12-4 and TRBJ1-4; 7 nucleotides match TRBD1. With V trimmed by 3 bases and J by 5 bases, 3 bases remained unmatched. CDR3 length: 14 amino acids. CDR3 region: CASSFDRDNEKLFF. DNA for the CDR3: TGTGCCAGCAGTTTCGACAGGGACAATGAAAAACTGTTTTTT.

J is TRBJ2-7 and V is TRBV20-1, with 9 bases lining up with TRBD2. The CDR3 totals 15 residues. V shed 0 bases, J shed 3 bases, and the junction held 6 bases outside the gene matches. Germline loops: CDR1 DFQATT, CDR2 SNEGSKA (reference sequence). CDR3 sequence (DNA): TGCAGTGCTAGAGAAGGGCTAGCGGGGAGCTACGAGCAGTACGTC. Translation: CSAREGLAGSYEQYV.

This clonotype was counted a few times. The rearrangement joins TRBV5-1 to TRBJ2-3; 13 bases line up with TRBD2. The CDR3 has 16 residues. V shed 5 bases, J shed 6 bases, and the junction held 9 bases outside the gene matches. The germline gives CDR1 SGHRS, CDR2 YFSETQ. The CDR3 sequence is CASRKRTSGGTDTQYF. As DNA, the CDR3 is TGCGCCAGCAGGAAGAGGACTAGCGGGGGAACGGATACGCAGTATTTT.

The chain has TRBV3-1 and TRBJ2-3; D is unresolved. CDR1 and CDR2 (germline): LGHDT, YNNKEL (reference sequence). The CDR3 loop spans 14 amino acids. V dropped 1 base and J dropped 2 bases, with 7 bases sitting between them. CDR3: CASSQVLTTDTQYF. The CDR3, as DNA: TGTGCCAGCAGCCAAGTCCTGACCACAGATACGCAGTATTTT.

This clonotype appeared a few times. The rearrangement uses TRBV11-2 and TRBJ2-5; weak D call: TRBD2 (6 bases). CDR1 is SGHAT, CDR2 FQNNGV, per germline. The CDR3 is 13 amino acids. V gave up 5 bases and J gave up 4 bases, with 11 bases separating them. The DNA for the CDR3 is TGTGCCAGCAGCCCGCCAGCGGGAGAGACCCAGTACTTC. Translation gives CASSPPAGETQYF.

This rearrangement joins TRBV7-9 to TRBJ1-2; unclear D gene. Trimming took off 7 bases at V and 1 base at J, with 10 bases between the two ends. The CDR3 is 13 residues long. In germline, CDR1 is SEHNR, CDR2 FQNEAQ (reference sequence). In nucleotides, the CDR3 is TGTGCCAGCACCCTGTACTTTAACTATGGCTACACCTTC. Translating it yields CASTLYFNYGYTF. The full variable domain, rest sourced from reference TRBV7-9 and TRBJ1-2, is DTGVSQNPRHKITKRGQNVTFRCDPISEHNRLYWYRQTLGQGPEFLTYFQNEAQLEKSRLLSDRFSAERPKGSFSTLEIQRTEQGDSAMYLCASTLYFNYGYTFGSGTRLTVV.

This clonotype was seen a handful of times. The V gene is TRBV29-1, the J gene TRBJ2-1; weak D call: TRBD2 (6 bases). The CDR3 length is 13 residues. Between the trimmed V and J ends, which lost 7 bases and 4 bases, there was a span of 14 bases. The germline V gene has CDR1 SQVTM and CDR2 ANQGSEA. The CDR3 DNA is TGCAGCGCACACGGGGCGGGATACAATGAGCAGTTCTTC. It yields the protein CSAHGAGYNEQFF.

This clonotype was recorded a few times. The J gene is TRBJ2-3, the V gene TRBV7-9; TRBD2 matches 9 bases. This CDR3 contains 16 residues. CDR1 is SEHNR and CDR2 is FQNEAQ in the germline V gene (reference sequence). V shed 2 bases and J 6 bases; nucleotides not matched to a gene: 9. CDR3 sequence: CASSLSGGGATDTQYF. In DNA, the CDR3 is TGTGCCAGCAGCTTATCTGGCGGGGGGGCCACGGATACGCAGTATTTT.

CDR3 bases: TGTGCCAGCAGTCGACTAGCGGACCTATACAATGAGCAGTTCTTC. It encodes CASSRLADLYNEQFF. V and J are TRBV6-5 and TRBJ2-1; 9 bases are a match to TRBD2. Germline assignment: CDR1 MNHEY and CDR2 SVGAGI. Trimming took 5 bases from V and 4 from J; bases not matched to a gene: 6. The CDR3 contains 15 residues.

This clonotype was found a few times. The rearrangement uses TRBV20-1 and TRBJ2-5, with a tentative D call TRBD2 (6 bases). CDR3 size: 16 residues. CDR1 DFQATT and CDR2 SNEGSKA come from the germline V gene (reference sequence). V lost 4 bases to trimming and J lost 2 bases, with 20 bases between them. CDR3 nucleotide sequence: TGCAGTGCTACCCGTCCCTTGGACTACCCGCAAGAGACCCAGTACTTC. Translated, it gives CSATRPLDYPQETQYF.

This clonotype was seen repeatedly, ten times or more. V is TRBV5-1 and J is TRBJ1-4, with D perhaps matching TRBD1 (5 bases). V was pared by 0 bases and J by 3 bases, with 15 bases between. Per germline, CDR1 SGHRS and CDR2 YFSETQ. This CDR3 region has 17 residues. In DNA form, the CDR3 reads TGCGCCAGCAGCTTGGGAAACGCGGACACGGCTAATGAAAAACTGTTTTTT. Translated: CASSLGNADTANEKLFF.

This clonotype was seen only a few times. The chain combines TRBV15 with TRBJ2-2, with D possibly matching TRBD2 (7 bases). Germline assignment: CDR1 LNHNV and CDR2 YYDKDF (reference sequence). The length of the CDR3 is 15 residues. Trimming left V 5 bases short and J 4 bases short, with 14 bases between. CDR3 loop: CATSLRGGGTGELFF. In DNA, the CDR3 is TGTGCCACCAGCTTGCGAGGGGGGGGCACCGGGGAGCTGTTTTTT. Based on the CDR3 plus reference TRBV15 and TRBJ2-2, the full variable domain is DAMVIQNPRYQVTQFGKPVTLSCSQTLNHNVMYWYQQKSSQAPKLLFHYYDKDFNNEADTPDNFQSRRPNTSFCFLDIRSPGLGDTAMYLCATSLRGGGTGELFFGEGSRLTVL.